The 5 T cell receptor beta chains below were found in one sample sequenced in a study of blood T cell repertoires in COVID-19. TCRdb's table, derived via immunoSEQ multiplex PCR, lists solely in-frame clones and lacks some. The table shows about 89,000 clones, with around 75% occurring only once. Sequencing was carried out using peripheral blood. The receptors were gathered from an older man with COVID-19, enrolled during active disease.

This clone was picked up a small number of times. V is TRBV6-5 and J is TRBJ1-1; D is uncertain. The CDR3 is 13 residues long. With 5 bases removed from V and 5 bases from J, the gap between germline ends came to 12 bases. Looked up from germline, CDR1 is MNHEY and CDR2 is SVGAGI. In DNA, the CDR3 is TGTGCCAGCAGTCGCGGTGTGCGGACTGAAGCTTTCTTT. Translated, it gives CASSRGVRTEAFF.

The CDR3 DNA follows: TGTGCCAGCAGCTTAGACAGGGGGCGACGGGGTGACGGCTACACCTTC. Protein product: CASSLDRGRRGDGYTF. This chain joins TRBV7-2 and TRBJ1-2, with 9 bases matching TRBD1. With V trimmed by 1 base and J by 8 bases, 11 bases remained unmatched. Germline CDR1 reads SGHTA; CDR2 reads FQGNSA. CDR3 length: 16 residues.

This clone is a singleton in its sample. The gene calls are TRBV6-6 and TRBJ1-5; D remains ambiguous. This CDR3 is built from 14 residues. The germline V and J ends were trimmed by 2 bases and 3 bases, with 8 bases remaining between them. Germline-derived CDR1 and CDR2 are MNHNY and SVGAGI (reference sequence). CDR3 nucleotides: TGTGCCAGCAGTTACCGCAGTGTCAATCAGCCCCAGCATTTT. It codes for CASSYRSVNQPQHF.

This clone was recorded a few times. The gene calls are TRBV6-5 and TRBJ1-1, with 8 bases identical to TRBD1. Germline V lookup: CDR1 MNHEY, CDR2 SVGAGI. The CDR3 consists of 15 residues. V gave up 6 bases and J gave up 0 bases; unmatched junction bases: 6. Written as DNA, the CDR3 is TGTGCCAGCAGCCGTAACAGGGGGATGAACACTGAAGCTTTCTTT. It codes for CASSRNRGMNTEAFF.

The genes are TRBV29-1 and TRBJ1-3, with 7 bases aligning to TRBD1. Germline CDR1 reads SQVTM; CDR2 reads ANQGSEA. The V gene end was trimmed by 6 bases and the J gene end by 2 bases; junction bases not matched to a gene: 1. This CDR3 spans 12 amino acids. CDR3 residues: CSVQGAGNTIYF. The CDR3 coding sequence is TGCAGCGTCCAGGGGGCTGGAAACACCATATATTTT. Based on the CDR3 plus reference TRBV29-1 and TRBJ1-3, the full variable domain is SAVISQKPSRDICQRGTSLTIQCQVDSQVTMMFWYRQQPGQSLTLIATANQGSEATYESGFVIDKFPISRPNLTFSTLTVSNMSPEDSSIYLCSVQGAGNTIYFGEGSWLTVV.